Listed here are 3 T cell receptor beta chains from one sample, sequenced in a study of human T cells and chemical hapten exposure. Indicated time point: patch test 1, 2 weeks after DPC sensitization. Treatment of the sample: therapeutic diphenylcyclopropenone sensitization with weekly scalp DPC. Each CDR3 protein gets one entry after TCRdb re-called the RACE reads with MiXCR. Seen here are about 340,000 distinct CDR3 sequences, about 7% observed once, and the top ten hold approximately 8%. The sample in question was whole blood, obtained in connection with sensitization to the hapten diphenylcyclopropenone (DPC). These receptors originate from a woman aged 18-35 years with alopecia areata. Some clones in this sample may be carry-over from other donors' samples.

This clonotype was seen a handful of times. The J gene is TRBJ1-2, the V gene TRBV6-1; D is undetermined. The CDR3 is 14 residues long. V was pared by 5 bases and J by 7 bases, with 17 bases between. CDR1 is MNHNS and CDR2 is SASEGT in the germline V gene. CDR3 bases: TGTGCCAGCAGTATCTTTACGCTGCCCAGTGGCTACACCTTC. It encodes CASSIFTLPSGYTF.

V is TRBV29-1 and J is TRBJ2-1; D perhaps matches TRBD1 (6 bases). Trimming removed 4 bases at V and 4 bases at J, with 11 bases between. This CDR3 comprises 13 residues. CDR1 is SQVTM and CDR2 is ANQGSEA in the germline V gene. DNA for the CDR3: TGCAGCGTTGTTTACAGGGATTACAATGAGCAGTTCTTC. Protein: CSVVYRDYNEQFF.

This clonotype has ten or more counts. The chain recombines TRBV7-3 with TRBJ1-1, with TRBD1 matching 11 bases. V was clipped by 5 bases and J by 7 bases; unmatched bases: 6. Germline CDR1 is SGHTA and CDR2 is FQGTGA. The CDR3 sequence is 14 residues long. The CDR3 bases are TGTGCCAGCAGCCTAGGGGACAGGGGGAGTGAAGCTTTCTTT. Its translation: CASSLGDRGSEAFF.